This is a list of T cell receptor beta chains from one sample in a study of response to subunit inactivated influenza vaccine. TCRdb reanalysed the RT-PCR reads using MiXCR and keeps one entry per CDR3 protein. Counted here are more than 700,000 distinct CDR3 sequences, less than 25% occurring once; the ten biggest clones make up 10%. Material: PBMCs from blood, obtained more than 4 days after vaccination. These receptors came from a man over 45 who received an inactivated influenza vaccine. The CDR3 runs from the conserved cysteine through the conserved F or W. Each record gives: clone size, J gene, V gene, D gene, CDR3 DNA, CDR3 protein. A D gene is named only where the DNA matches it firmly. The size of a clone is reported for some rows only, either as once, few or many, or as a class for expanded clones.

>many|TRBJ2-1|TRBV27|TRBD2
TGTGCCAGCAGCCCAAGCGGGGGCAATTACAATGAGCAGTTCTTC
CASSPSGGNYNEQFF
>.|TRBJ2-1|TRBV7-2|.
TGTGCCAGCAGCTTCGAGGAGATCGGTGAGCAGTTCTTC
CASSFEEIGEQFF
>many|TRBJ2-7|TRBV7-8|TRBD2
TGTGCCAGCAGCCGGGGGACTAGCGGGATTCTTACCTACGAGCAGTACTTC
CASSRGTSGILTYEQYF
>few|TRBJ2-1|TRBV3-1|.
TGTGCCAGCAGCCAAGATCCGTCAGAGTACAATGAGCAGTTCTTC
CASSQDPSEYNEQFF
>.|TRBJ2-1|TRBV7-9|.
TGTGCCAGTCACCGGGACACGCTTATCTACAATGAGCAGTTCTTC
CASHRDTLIYNEQFF
>.|TRBJ2-5|TRBV12-3/TRBV12-4|TRBD2
TGTGCCAGCAGTTGGGGACTAGCGGGAGTCGATTTC
CASSWGLAGVDF
>few|TRBJ2-5|TRBV14|.
TGTGCCAGCAGCCGGATGCAGGGTGAGACCCAGTACTTC
CASSRMQGETQYF
>few|TRBJ1-2|TRBV5-1|.
TGCGCCAGCAGCCCCCAGGGAGACTACTATGGCTACACCTTC
CASSPQGDYYGYTF
>few|TRBJ1-2|TRBV7-2|.
TGTGCCAGCACCCCCGGAGGGTGGGGGGGAGGCTACACCTTC
CASTPGGWGGGYTF
>few|TRBJ2-3|TRBV7-2|.
TGTGCCAGCAGCCCCACGCCATGGGGCACCACAGATACGCAGTATTTT
CASSPTPWGTTDTQYF
>.|TRBJ2-3|TRBV11-2|TRBD1
TGTGCCAGCAGCTTAGCGGACAGGAGGGATACGCAGTATTTT
CASSLADRRDTQYF
>.|TRBJ2-4|TRBV4-2|.
TGTGCCAGCAGCCCCGCCTCCCGAGGACAGATACTAGCCAAAAACATTCAGTACTTC
CASSPASRGQILAKNIQYF
>.|TRBJ2-7|TRBV10-2|TRBD1
TGCGCCAGCAGTGAGTCGATTTTGCTAGGACAGGGAACCTACGAGCAGTACTTC
CASSESILLGQGTYEQYF
>few|TRBJ2-6|TRBV2|.
TGTGCCAGCAGTGGGATCCAGGGTATGTCTGGGGCCAACGTCCTGACTTTC
CASSGIQGMSGANVLTF
>.|TRBJ2-1|TRBV15|.
TGTGCCACCAGCCCCACGGCAAGGTCCTACAATGAGCAGTTCTTC
CATSPTARSYNEQFF
>.|TRBJ2-3|TRBV4-2|.
TGTGCCAGCAGCCCTATCCGAGACTATGGCACAGATACGCAGTATTTT
CASSPIRDYGTDTQYF
>.|TRBJ1-6|TRBV7-2|.
TGTGCCAGCAGCCCGGCCACGAGCTCCTATAATTCACCCCTCCACTTT
CASSPATSSYNSPLHF
>.|TRBJ2-1|TRBV7-9|.
TGTGCCAGCAGCTTCGTGATGGCTTACAATGAGCAGTTCTTC
CASSFVMAYNEQFF
>.|TRBJ1-1|TRBV28|TRBD1
TGTGCCAGCAGTTCCCCGACAGGGATGAACACTGAAGCTTTCTTT
CASSSPTGMNTEAFF
>few|TRBJ2-1|TRBV28|TRBD2
TGTGCCAGCACCTTGGGGACTAGCGGAGGGAATGAGCAGTTCTTC
CASTLGTSGGNEQFF
>few|TRBJ2-1|TRBV20-1|TRBD2
TGCAGTGCCGCACATAGCGGGAGTCCGTACAATGAGCAGTTCTTC
CSAAHSGSPYNEQFF
>few|TRBJ2-7|TRBV5-1|.
TGCGCCAGCAGCTTACAGAATAACTACGAGCAGTACTTC
CASSLQNNYEQYF
>few|TRBJ2-2|TRBV7-8|TRBD2
TGTGCCAGCAGCCCACGACAGGGGCTACGACTAGCGGGACAACGGCTAGACACCGGGGAGCTGTTTTTT
CASSPRQGLRLAGQRLDTGELFF
>few|TRBJ1-5|TRBV4-1|TRBD1
TGCGCCAGCAGCCAAGATCTGGGACAGGTCCTCGGGTGGAATCAGCCCCAGCATTTT
CASSQDLGQVLGWNQPQHF
>few|TRBJ2-3|TRBV10-3|.
TGTGCCATCAGGCGAGGGGGAGACACAGATACGCAGTATTTT
CAIRRGGDTDTQYF
>.|TRBJ2-1|TRBV14|TRBD2
TGTGCCAGCAGCCAAGATCTAGCGGGTCGCGAGCAGTTCTTC
CASSQDLAGREQFF
>.|TRBJ2-7|TRBV28|TRBD2
TGTGCCAGCAGTTTACCCTCGGGGGGACTAGCCTACGAGCAGTACTTC
CASSLPSGGLAYEQYF
>.|TRBJ2-5|TRBV19|.
TGTGCCAGTAGTCTCAGGAGGACGGGGGCCCGCGAGACCCAGTACTTC
CASSLRRTGARETQYF
>few|TRBJ2-1|TRBV7-9|TRBD1
TGTGCCAGCAGCTTACGCCGACAGGGGGCGTACAATGAGCAGTTCTTC
CASSLRRQGAYNEQFF
>few|TRBJ1-1|TRBV12-3/TRBV12-4|TRBD1
TGTGCCAGCATCTACGGACAGGGGAACACTGAAGCTTTCTTT
CASIYGQGNTEAFF
>.|TRBJ2-7|TRBV12-3/TRBV12-4|TRBD2
TGTGCCAGCAGCATAGCGCGGGGGGGCGGTTCCTACGAGCAGTACTTC
CASSIARGGGSYEQYF
>.|TRBJ2-2|TRBV6-1|.
TGTGCCAGCAGAGGAGGGACAGCCACCGGGGAGCTGTTTTTT
CASRGGTATGELFF
>.|TRBJ1-2|TRBV12-3/TRBV12-4|.
TGTGCCAGCAGTCCCCAGGGAGTTGGCTACACCTTC
CASSPQGVGYTF
>.|TRBJ2-5|TRBV5-1|.
TGCGCCAGCAGCTTGGGGCAGGCAGGGGAGACCCAGTACTTC
CASSLGQAGETQYF
>many|TRBJ1-4|TRBV12-3/TRBV12-4|TRBD1
TGTGCCAGCAGTGCGGACAGGGTTGAGGGGAATGAAAAACTGTTTTTT
CASSADRVEGNEKLFF
>few|TRBJ2-7|TRBV14|TRBD1
TGTGCCAGCAGCCATCTTCCCGGGACAGGGCCTTTCGAGCAGTACTTC
CASSHLPGTGPFEQYF
>few|TRBJ2-6|TRBV28|.
TGTGCCAGCAGTTTTAAAGGGTCTGGGGCCAACGTCCTGACTTTC
CASSFKGSGANVLTF
>.|TRBJ2-2|TRBV6-2/TRBV6-3|.
TGTGCCAGCAGTTCCTTTCCCGGGGGGGAGCTGTTTTTT
CASSSFPGGELFF
>.|TRBJ1-2|TRBV10-3|.
TGTGCCATCAGTGGAGGGGGGGATGGCTACACCTTC
CAISGGGDGYTF
>.|TRBJ2-3|TRBV5-1|.
TGCGCCAGCAGCTTGGATGGGGCGATGGCAGATACGCAGTATTTT
CASSLDGAMADTQYF